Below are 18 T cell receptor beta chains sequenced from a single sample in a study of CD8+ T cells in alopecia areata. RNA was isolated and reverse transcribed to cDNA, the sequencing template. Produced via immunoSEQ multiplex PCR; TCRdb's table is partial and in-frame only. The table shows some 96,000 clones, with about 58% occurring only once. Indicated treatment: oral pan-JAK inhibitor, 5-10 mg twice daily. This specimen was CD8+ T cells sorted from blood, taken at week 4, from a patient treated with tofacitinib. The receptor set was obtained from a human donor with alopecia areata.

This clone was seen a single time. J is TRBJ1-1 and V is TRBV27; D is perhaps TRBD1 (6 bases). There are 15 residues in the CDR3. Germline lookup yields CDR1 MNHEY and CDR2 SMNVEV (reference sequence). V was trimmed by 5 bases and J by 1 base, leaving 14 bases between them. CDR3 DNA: TGTGCCAGCAGTAAGGGGGGAGTCGGGAACACTGAAGCTTTCTTT. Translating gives CASSKGGVGNTEAFF.

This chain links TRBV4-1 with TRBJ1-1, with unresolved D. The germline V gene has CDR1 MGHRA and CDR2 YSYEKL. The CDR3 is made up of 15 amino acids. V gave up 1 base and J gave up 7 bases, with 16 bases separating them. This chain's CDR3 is CASSQVHRGIGEAFF. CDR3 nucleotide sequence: TGCGCCAGCAGCCAAGTTCACAGAGGGATTGGTGAAGCTTTCTTT.

The CDR3 region has the DNA TGTGCCAGCAGCTTCCAAGAGACCCAGTACTTC. Residues: CASSFQETQYF. V is TRBV5-6 and J is TRBJ2-5; no firm D call. Germline CDR1 is SGHDT and CDR2 is YYEEEE. This CDR3 has 11 residues. V lost 2 bases and J 1 base, leaving 0 bases between the germline ends.

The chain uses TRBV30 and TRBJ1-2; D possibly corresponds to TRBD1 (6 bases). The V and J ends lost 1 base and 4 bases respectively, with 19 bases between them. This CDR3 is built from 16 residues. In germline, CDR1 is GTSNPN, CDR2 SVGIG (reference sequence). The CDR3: CAWSDSLQGHGYGYTF. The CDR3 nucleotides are TGTGCCTGGAGTGATTCACTCCAGGGGCATGGCTATGGCTACACCTTC.

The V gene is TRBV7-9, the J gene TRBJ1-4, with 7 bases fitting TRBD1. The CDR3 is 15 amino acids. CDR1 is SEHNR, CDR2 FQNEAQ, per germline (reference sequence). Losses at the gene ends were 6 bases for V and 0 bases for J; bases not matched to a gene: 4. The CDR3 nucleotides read TGTGCCAGCAGTTTGGGGACAGCAACTAATGAAAAACTGTTTTTT. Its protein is CASSLGTATNEKLFF.

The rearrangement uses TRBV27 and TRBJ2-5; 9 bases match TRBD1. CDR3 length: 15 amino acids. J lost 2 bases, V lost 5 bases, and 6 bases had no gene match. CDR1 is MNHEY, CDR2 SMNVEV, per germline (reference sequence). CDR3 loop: CASSLGTGQQETQYF. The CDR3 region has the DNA TGTGCCAGCAGTCTAGGGACAGGGCAGCAAGAGACCCAGTACTTC.

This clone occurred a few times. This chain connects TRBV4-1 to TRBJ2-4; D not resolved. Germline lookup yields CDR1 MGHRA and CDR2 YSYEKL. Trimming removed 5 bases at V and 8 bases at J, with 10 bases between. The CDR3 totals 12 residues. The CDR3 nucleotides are TGCGCCAGCAGCTCTCTCTCGGACATTCAGTACTTC. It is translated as CASSSLSDIQYF.

Here the CDR3 DNA reads TGCGCCAGCAGCCAAGGGGTAGGCCCCGGAGAGACCCAGTACTTC. This sequence encodes CASSQGVGPGETQYF. The chain links TRBV4-3 to TRBJ2-5; no reliable D call. The V gene lost 1 base and the J gene lost 4 bases, with 13 bases spanning the gap. CDR3 length equals 15 residues. Germline V lookup: CDR1 LGHNA, CDR2 YSLEER.

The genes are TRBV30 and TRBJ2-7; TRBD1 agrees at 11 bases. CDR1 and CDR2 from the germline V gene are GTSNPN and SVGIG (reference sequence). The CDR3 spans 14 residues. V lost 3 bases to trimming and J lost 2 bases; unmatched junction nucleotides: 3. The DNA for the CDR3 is TGTGCCTGGAGCACGGGACAGGGGGCCTACGAGCAGTACTTC. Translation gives CAWSTGQGAYEQYF. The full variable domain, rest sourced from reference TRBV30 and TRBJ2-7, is SQTIHQWPATLVQPVGSPLSLECTVEGTSNPNLYWYRQAAGRGLQLLFYSVGIGQISSEVPQNLSASRPQDRQFILSSKKLLLSDSGFYLCAWSTGQGAYEQYFGPGTRLTVT.

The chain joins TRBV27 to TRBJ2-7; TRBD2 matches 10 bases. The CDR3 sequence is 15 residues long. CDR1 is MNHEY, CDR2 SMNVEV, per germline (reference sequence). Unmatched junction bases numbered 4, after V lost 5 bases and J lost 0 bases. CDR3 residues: CASSRAGGPSYEQYF. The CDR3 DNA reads TGTGCCAGCAGTCGAGCGGGAGGGCCCTCCTACGAGCAGTACTTC.

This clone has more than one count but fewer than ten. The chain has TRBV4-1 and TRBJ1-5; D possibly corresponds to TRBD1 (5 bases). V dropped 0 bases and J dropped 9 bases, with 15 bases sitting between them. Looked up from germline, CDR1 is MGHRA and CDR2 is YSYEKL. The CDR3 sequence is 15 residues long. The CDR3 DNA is TGCGCCAGCAGCCAAGATATTGGGACCGTAGCGCCCCAGCATTTT. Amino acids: CASSQDIGTVAPQHF.

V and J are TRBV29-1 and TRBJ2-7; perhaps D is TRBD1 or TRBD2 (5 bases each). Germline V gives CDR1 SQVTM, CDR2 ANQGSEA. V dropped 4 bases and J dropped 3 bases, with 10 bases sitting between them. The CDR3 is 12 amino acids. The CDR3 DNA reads TGCAGCGTTGTTGGGGGTGACTACGAGCAGTACTTC. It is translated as CSVVGGDYEQYF.

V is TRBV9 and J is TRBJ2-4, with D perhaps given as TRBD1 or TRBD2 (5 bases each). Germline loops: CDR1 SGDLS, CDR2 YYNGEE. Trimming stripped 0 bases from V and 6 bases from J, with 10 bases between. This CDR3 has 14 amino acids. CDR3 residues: CASSVGTSGNIQYF. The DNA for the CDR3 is TGTGCCAGCAGCGTAGGGACAAGCGGAAACATTCAGTACTTC.

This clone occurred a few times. CDR3 DNA sequence: TGTGCCAGCAGCTTAGTGCGGGGAGCCAAAAACATTCAGTACTTC. Translated: CASSLVRGAKNIQYF. This rearrangement joins TRBV7-9 to TRBJ2-4; perhaps TRBD2 as D (6 bases). The CDR3 has 15 residues. Trimming removed 1 base at V and 0 bases at J, with 7 bases between. Germline V gene lookup returns CDR1 SEHNR and CDR2 FQNEAQ (reference sequence).

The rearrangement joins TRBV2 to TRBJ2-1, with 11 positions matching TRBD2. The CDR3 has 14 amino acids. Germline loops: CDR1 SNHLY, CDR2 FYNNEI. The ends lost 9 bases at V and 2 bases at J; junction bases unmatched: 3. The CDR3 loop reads CASSTSGTYNEQFF. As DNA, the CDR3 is TGTGCCAGTTCGACTAGCGGGACCTACAATGAGCAGTTCTTC.

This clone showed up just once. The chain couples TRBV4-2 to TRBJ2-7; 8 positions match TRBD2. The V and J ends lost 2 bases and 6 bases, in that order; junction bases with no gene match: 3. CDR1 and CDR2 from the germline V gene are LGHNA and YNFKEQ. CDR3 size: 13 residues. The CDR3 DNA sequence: TGTGCCAGCAGCCAAATAGCGGGGCCCGAGCAGTACTTC. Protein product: CASSQIAGPEQYF.

This chain's CDR3 is CASSHGTGDNTEAFF. The CDR3 coding sequence is TGCGCCAGCAGCCACGGGACAGGCGATAACACTGAAGCTTTCTTT. V gene TRBV4-3 combines with J gene TRBJ1-1; 8 bases are shared with TRBD1. Trimming took 3 bases from V and 2 from J; bases not matched to a gene: 5. CDR1 and CDR2 (germline): LGHNA, YSLEER. The CDR3 is made up of 15 amino acids.

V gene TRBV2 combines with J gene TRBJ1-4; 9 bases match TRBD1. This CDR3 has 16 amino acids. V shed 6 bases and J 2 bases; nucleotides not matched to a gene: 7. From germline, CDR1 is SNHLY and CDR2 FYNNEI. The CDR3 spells CASSPGQGWTNEKLFF. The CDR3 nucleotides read TGTGCCAGCAGCCCGGGACAGGGATGGACTAATGAAAAACTGTTTTTT.